A single sample is the source of the 17 T cell receptor beta chains below, sequenced in a study of beta chain features in type 1 diabetes. Expressed TCRB transcripts were sequenced after all isolated RNA was converted to cDNA. Clones were read by immunoSEQ multiplex PCR, and TCRdb kept only the in-frame ones, dropping some. Here the sample spans approximately 120,000 clones, 30% to 40% being singletons. Sequences were obtained from stem cell memory CD4+ T cells from blood. Source of these receptors: a woman between 18 and 29 years old in good health.

This clone was found a few times. The chain is built from TRBV7-9 and TRBJ2-5; possibly TRBD2 for D (6 bases). V lost 6 bases, J lost 2 bases, and 10 bases lay in between. CDR3 length: 13 amino acids. Germline loops: CDR1 SEHNR, CDR2 FQNEAQ (reference sequence). Here the CDR3 DNA reads TGTGCCAGCAGTCGAGGGAGGCAAGAGACCCAGTACTTC. It encodes CASSRGRQETQYF.

This clone came up a few times. This sequence joins TRBV7-6 and TRBJ2-5, with D possibly being TRBD1 (5 bases). The V end was cut by 6 bases, the J end by 3 bases, with 14 bases between. Germline CDR1 is SGHVS and CDR2 is FNYEAQ. The CDR3 length is 14 residues. DNA for the CDR3: TGTGCCAGCAGTCCTGGACAAACTAAAGAGACCCAGTACTTC. It translates to CASSPGQTKETQYF.

There are a few counts of this clone. The chain couples TRBV2 to TRBJ2-3; 10 bases line up with TRBD2. J gave up 3 bases and V 1 base, and 7 bases lay outside the gene matches. Germline values: CDR1 SNHLY, CDR2 FYNNEI. The CDR3 is 17 amino acids. The CDR3: CASSEVVSGRLTDTQYF. For the CDR3, the DNA is TGTGCCAGCAGTGAAGTAGTTAGCGGGAGGTTAACAGATACGCAGTATTTT.

The V and J genes are TRBV9 and TRBJ2-3; a weak D match, TRBD2 (6 bases). CDR1 is SGDLS and CDR2 is YYNGEE in the germline V gene. The CDR3 loop spans 15 amino acids. Trimming removed 3 bases from V and 6 bases from J, with 17 bases in between. In nucleotides, the CDR3 is TGTGCCAGCAGCGCCTCCCCCGGGGGTCGGGATACGCAGTATTTT. Translating gives CASSASPGGRDTQYF.

The chain uses TRBV10-2 and TRBJ2-1; 7 bases are shared with TRBD2. CDR3 length equals 16 residues. Germline V gene sequence: CDR1 WSHSY, CDR2 SAAADI. Trimming cost V 6 bases and J 3 bases; bases outside gene matches: 11. The CDR3 DNA is TGCGCCAGCAGCCGCGGGAGCAGTCGGAACTACAATGAGCAGTTCTTC. It is translated as CASSRGSSRNYNEQFF.

The table lists this clone with a few counts. The genes are TRBV15 and TRBJ2-1, with D maybe TRBD1 (6 bases). The germline V gene has CDR1 LNHNV and CDR2 YYDKDF (reference sequence). This CDR3 comprises 16 residues. Trimming removed 0 bases at V and 9 bases at J, with 18 bases between. This chain's CDR3 is CATSRDRGTWGGEQFF. In DNA form, the CDR3 reads TGTGCCACCAGCAGAGATCGAGGGACATGGGGTGGTGAGCAGTTCTTC. Drawing the rest from reference TRBV15 and TRBJ2-1, the complete variable domain is DAMVIQNPRYQVTQFGKPVTLSCSQTLNHNVMYWYQQKSSQAPKLLFHYYDKDFNNEADTPDNFQSRRPNTSFCFLDIRSPGLGDTAMYLCATSRDRGTWGGEQFFGPGTRLTVL.

V is TRBV28 and J is TRBJ1-5, with unresolved D. The CDR3 runs to 14 residues. Trimming left V 5 bases short and J 1 base short, with 9 bases between. Germline V gives CDR1 MDHEN, CDR2 SYDVKM. The CDR3 sequence: CASSLSLSNQPQHF. DNA for the CDR3: TGTGCCAGCAGTCTAAGTTTGAGCAATCAGCCCCAGCATTTT. The complete variable domain, with remaining parts taken from reference TRBV28 and TRBJ1-5, reads DVKVTQSSRYLVKRTGEKVFLECVQDMDHENMFWYRQDPGLGLRLIYFSYDVKMKEKGDIPEGYSVSREKKERFSLILESASTNQTSMYLCASSLSLSNQPQHFGDGTRLSIL.

This clone occurred a few times. This sequence joins TRBV29-1 and TRBJ2-7; 10 positions agree with TRBD2. The germline V gene encodes CDR1 SQVTM and CDR2 ANQGSEA. The CDR3 runs to 14 residues. Unmatched junction bases numbered 5, after V lost 6 bases and J lost 0 bases. The CDR3 region is CSVNPSGGSYEQYF. The CDR3 DNA sequence: TGCAGCGTCAACCCTAGCGGGGGCTCCTACGAGCAGTACTTC.

This clone was counted a few times. This chain links TRBV14 with TRBJ2-1; D remains unclear. Germline lookup yields CDR1 SGHDN and CDR2 FVKESK. The CDR3 runs to 15 residues. V lost 4 bases and J lost 7, with 17 bases in between. The CDR3 is CASSRIDTPWNEQFF. CDR3 nucleotides: TGTGCCAGCAGCCGGATCGACACTCCCTGGAATGAGCAGTTCTTC.

The gene calls are TRBV30 and TRBJ2-3; 7 positions agree with TRBD1. The CDR3 covers 15 residues. The junction had 17 bases not matched to a gene; V was cut back by 2 bases and J by 12 bases. Germline CDR1 GTSNPN, CDR2 SVGIG (reference sequence). The CDR3 is CAWSSGAGGQYAQYF. CDR3 DNA sequence: TGTGCCTGGAGTTCAGGGGCAGGGGGTCAATACGCTCAGTATTTT.

The V gene is TRBV11-2, the J gene TRBJ1-2; 9 nucleotides line up with TRBD1. There are 15 residues in the CDR3. Trimming at V came to 5 bases and at J to 8 bases, leaving 12 bases not matched to a gene. Germline CDR1 reads SGHAT; CDR2 reads FQNNGV. The CDR3 sequence is CASSLGTGRLEGYTF. CDR3 bases: TGTGCCAGCAGCCTCGGGACAGGGCGTTTAGAGGGCTACACCTTC.

This chain uses TRBV2 with TRBJ2-7, with a possible D match to TRBD2 (5 bases). The CDR3 consists of 15 residues. Trimming cost V 8 bases and J 4 bases, with 21 bases left between them. Germline CDR1 and CDR2: SNHLY and FYNNEI. The CDR3 loop is CASRPLAILNYEQYF. In DNA form, the CDR3 reads TGTGCCAGCCGGCCGCTAGCTATACTTAATTACGAGCAGTACTTC.

The V gene is TRBV18, the J gene TRBJ1-1; D gene uncertain. Deletions cut 2 bases from V and 6 bases from J, with 7 bases between. From germline, CDR1 is KGHSH and CDR2 LQKENI. This CDR3 has 12 amino acids. The CDR3 DNA reads as TGTGCCAGCTCACCATCGAGCCCTGAAGCTTTCTTT. Amino acid sequence: CASSPSSPEAFF.

The CDR3 nucleotides read TGCGCCAGCCGATCAGCGATGACAGATACGCAGTATTTT. This gives the protein CASRSAMTDTQYF. The chain combines TRBV4-1 with TRBJ2-3; D ambiguous. The germline CDR1 and CDR2 sequences are MGHRA and YSYEKL. The CDR3 runs 13 residues. V gave up 8 bases and J gave up 3 bases, with 12 bases separating them.

The chain carries TRBV6-6 and TRBJ1-5, with D possibly being TRBD1 (5 bases). The CDR3 extends over 15 amino acids. Trimming stripped 7 bases from V and 3 bases from J, with 16 bases between. The germline gives CDR1 MNHNY, CDR2 SVGAGI (reference sequence). CDR3 protein: CASNGNWGDNQPQHF. CDR3 coding DNA: TGTGCCAGCAACGGTAACTGGGGGGACAATCAGCCCCAGCATTTT.

This clone was detected only once. The gene calls are TRBV5-4 and TRBJ2-3; TRBD2 is a possible D gene (5 bases). The V gene's germline CDR1 is SGHNT and CDR2 YYREEE (reference sequence). The CDR3 consists of 14 residues. V gave up 2 bases and J gave up 2 bases, with 9 bases separating them. CDR3 sequence: CASSFRGPTDTQYF. CDR3 coding DNA: TGTGCCAGCAGCTTCCGGGGTCCCACAGATACGCAGTATTTT.

This chain connects TRBV5-1 to TRBJ2-3, with 10 bases aligning to TRBD2. V shed 4 bases, J shed 5 bases, and the junction held 7 bases outside the gene matches. The CDR3 contains 15 residues. Looked up from germline, CDR1 is SGHRS and CDR2 is YFSETQ. CDR3 loop: CASSTLAGEGDTQYF. In nucleotides, the CDR3 is TGCGCCAGCAGCACCCTAGCGGGAGAAGGAGATACGCAGTATTTT.